The 19 T cell receptor beta chains presented below share a single source sample, sequenced in a study of blood T cell repertoires in COVID-19. The repertoire was sequenced with immunoSEQ multiplex PCR; TCRdb's copy has only in-frame clones and lacks some. The table lists about 190,000 clones, 70% to 90% of them singletons. The sequenced sample consisted of peripheral blood. The receptor set was obtained from a man between 60 and 75 years old with active or convalescent COVID-19.

This chain links TRBV19 with TRBJ2-3; 8 bases fit TRBD1. This CDR3 spans 15 amino acids. V lost 7 bases to trimming and J lost 2 bases; unmatched junction nucleotides: 8. Germline V CDR1 and CDR2: LNHDA, SQIVND (reference sequence). CDR3 coding DNA: TGTGCCAGTACCGCCCGGGACAGGAACACAGATACGCAGTATTTT. Amino acid sequence: CASTARDRNTDTQYF. The full variable domain, with the rest looked up from reference TRBV19 and TRBJ2-3, is DGGITQSPKYLFRKEGQNVTLSCEQNLNHDAMYWYRQDPGQGLRLIYYSQIVNDFQKGDIAEGYSVSREKKESFPLTVTSAQKNPTAFYLCASTARDRNTDTQYFGPGTRLTVL.

CDR3: CASSPLEKLFF. In DNA form, the CDR3 reads TGTGCCAGCAGCCCTCTCGAAAAACTGTTTTTT. The chain uses TRBV7-9 and TRBJ1-4; no reliable D call. From germline, CDR1 is SEHNR and CDR2 FQNEAQ (reference sequence). Trimming stripped 5 bases from V and 8 bases from J, with 6 bases between. This CDR3 has 11 residues. The entire variable domain, with the rest obtained from reference TRBV7-9 and TRBJ1-4, is as follows: DTGVSQNPRHKITKRGQNVTFRCDPISEHNRLYWYRQTLGQGPEFLTYFQNEAQLEKSRLLSDRFSAERPKGSFSTLEIQRTEQGDSAMYLCASSPLEKLFFGSGTQLSVL.

This clone was picked up one time. The sample holds other DNA sequences that translate to the same CDR3. The rearrangement links TRBV27 to TRBJ2-5, with TRBD2 matching 10 bases. The J segment lost 4 bases and the V segment lost 0 bases, leaving 5 bases of the junction unmatched. This CDR3 contains 16 residues. Germline CDR1 is MNHEY and CDR2 is SMNVEV (reference sequence). The CDR3 DNA follows: TGTGCCAGCAGTTTATCGGCAGCGGGGGGGGGAGAGACCCAGTACTTC. It codes for CASSLSAAGGGETQYF.

This chain connects TRBV6-6 to TRBJ1-5; the D gene is possibly TRBD1 (6 bases). The CDR3 has 15 residues. The germline CDR1 and CDR2 sequences are MNHNY and SVGAGI (reference sequence). Deletions cut 2 bases from V and 2 bases from J, with 10 bases between. The CDR3 DNA reads TGTGCCAGCAGTTACGGCAGGGGTGGCAATCAGCCCCAGCATTTT. Protein sequence: CASSYGRGGNQPQHF.

The chain uses TRBV18 and TRBJ1-5, with 7 bases lining up with TRBD1. The germline V gene has CDR1 KGHSH and CDR2 LQKENI. CDR3 size: 15 residues. V gave up 6 bases and J gave up 2 bases; unmatched junction bases: 7. CDR3 sequence (DNA): TGTGCCAGCTCGCAGGGGGGAGCGGGCAATCAGCCCCAGCATTTT. This translates into CASSQGGAGNQPQHF.

The chain has TRBV4-1 and TRBJ2-7; TRBD2 is a possible D gene (6 bases). The CDR3 is made up of 16 amino acids. Germline CDR1 MGHRA, CDR2 YSYEKL. The V and J ends lost 3 bases and 2 bases respectively, with 17 bases between them. The CDR3 spells CASSHPGRGTPYEQYF. Written as DNA, the CDR3 is TGCGCCAGCAGCCATCCTGGCCGGGGGACCCCCTACGAGCAGTACTTC.

The chain recombines TRBV4-1 with TRBJ2-7, with 12 positions matching TRBD2. Trimming took 3 bases from V and 2 from J; bases not matched to a gene: 5. Germline CDR1 reads MGHRA; CDR2 reads YSYEKL. CDR3 length equals 16 residues. CDR3 nucleotide sequence: TGCGCCAGCAGCCAGGGCCTAGCGGGGGGGGCCTACGAGCAGTACTTC. Protein: CASSQGLAGGAYEQYF.

This clone has just one count. CDR3: CASRSGTGAYEQYF. CDR3 sequence (DNA): TGTGCCAGCAGGTCCGGGACAGGGGCCTACGAGCAGTACTTC. The chain employs TRBV27 and TRBJ2-7, with 10 bases lining up with TRBD1. CDR3 length: 14 amino acids. The V and J ends lost 6 bases and 2 bases, in that order; junction bases with no gene match: 4. Germline V lookup: CDR1 MNHEY, CDR2 SMNVEV (reference sequence).

The gene calls are TRBV20-1 and TRBJ2-3; 9 nucleotides line up with TRBD2. Per germline, CDR1 DFQATT and CDR2 SNEGSKA (reference sequence). V lost 3 bases and J lost 6; bases outside the gene matches: 10. The length of the CDR3 is 15 residues. In DNA form, the CDR3 reads TGCAGTGCTAGTGAGCTAGCGGGGCCCTGGGATACGCAGTATTTT. Its translation: CSASELAGPWDTQYF.

The chain is built from TRBV25-1 and TRBJ1-2, with TRBD1 identical over 10 bases. The CDR3 has 13 residues. Germline CDR1 MGHDK, CDR2 SYGVNS. V trimming: 2 bases; J trimming: 13 bases; junction bases outside the gene matches: 7. The CDR3, as DNA: TGTGCCAGCAGTGAACAGACAGGGGGCAGATGCACCTTC. Its protein is CASSEQTGGRCTF.

The chain carries TRBV11-3 and TRBJ2-1, with 9 bases that match TRBD2. Germline loops: CDR1 SGHNT, CDR2 YENEEA. V lost 1 base to trimming and J lost 7 bases; unmatched junction nucleotides: 8. The CDR3 is 16 residues long. CDR3 bases: TGTGCCAGCAGCTTAGGCCCTAGCGGGGAAAAGAATGAGCAGTTCTTC. As protein: CASSLGPSGEKNEQFF.

The chain uses TRBV29-1 and TRBJ1-5; D is perhaps TRBD1 (6 bases). The ends were cut back, 5 bases at V and 0 bases at J, with 11 bases in the middle. CDR1 and CDR2 (germline): SQVTM, ANQGSEA. CDR3 length: 14 residues. CDR3 sequence: CSVQQGYSNQPQHF. CDR3 bases: TGCAGCGTTCAACAGGGATATAGCAATCAGCCCCAGCATTTT.

V is TRBV27 and J is TRBJ2-7; 8 nucleotides agree with TRBD1. Germline assignment: CDR1 MNHEY and CDR2 SMNVEV (reference sequence). This CDR3 has 15 residues. The V and J ends lost 5 bases and 4 bases, in that order; junction bases with no gene match: 10. The CDR3 loop reads CASSEAGQGRYEQYF. CDR3 sequence (DNA): TGTGCCAGCAGTGAAGCTGGACAGGGCAGGTACGAGCAGTACTTC.

The genes are TRBV10-3 and TRBJ1-1, with D perhaps TRBD1 (5 bases). There are 13 residues in the CDR3. Trimming took off 8 bases at V and 1 base at J, with 11 bases between the two ends. CDR1 ENHRY and CDR2 SYGVKD come from the germline V gene. Here the CDR3 DNA reads TGTGCCATCGGTCTCGGGGGGAACACTGAAGCTTTCTTT. Its translation is CAIGLGGNTEAFF.

A single count supports this clone. The chain recombines TRBV6-5 with TRBJ1-4; no clear D. The CDR3 contains 14 residues. Trimming pared 8 bases from V and 8 bases from J, leaving 18 bases between. The germline V gene has CDR1 MNHEY and CDR2 SVGAGI. The CDR3 region has the DNA TGTGCCAGCCCCGGGTGTCTCGAGGGAGAAAAACTGTTTTTT. Translated, it gives CASPGCLEGEKLFF.

V usage is TRBV7-9 and J usage is TRBJ2-2; maybe TRBD2 (6 bases). Trimming pared 5 bases from V and 8 bases from J, leaving 15 bases between. Per the germline V gene, CDR1 is SEHNR and CDR2 is FQNEAQ (reference sequence). This CDR3 region has 14 residues. The CDR3 DNA reads TGTGCCAGCAGCCCCACGGGAGCGACGGGGGAGCTGTTTTTT. Encoded protein: CASSPTGATGELFF.

DNA for the CDR3: TGTGCCAGCAGCCCGCCTTCCAGGGGTTCGGGCACCGGGGAGCTGTTTTTT. Translating it yields CASSPPSRGSGTGELFF. The chain links TRBV5-4 to TRBJ2-2; D might be TRBD1 (6 bases). Germline CDR1 reads SGHNT; CDR2 reads YYREEE (reference sequence). Between the trimmed V and J ends, which lost 4 bases and 4 bases, there was a span of 20 bases. The CDR3 is 17 residues long.

The chain recombines TRBV23-1 with TRBJ1-2; unclear D gene. TRBV23-1 is filed as an ORF, its function uncertain. Trimming removed 7 bases from V and 7 bases from J, with 13 bases in between. This CDR3 contains 12 residues. The CDR3 is CASTQRFCGYTF. For the CDR3, the DNA is TGCGCCAGCACCCAGAGGTTTTGTGGCTACACCTTC.

The rearrangement joins TRBV11-2 to TRBJ2-5; D might be TRBD1 (5 bases). This CDR3 comprises 14 residues. V was cut by 5 bases and J by 4 bases, with 14 bases left in between. CDR1 is SGHAT and CDR2 is FQNNGV in the germline V gene. CDR3 DNA: TGTGCCAGCAGCCTAGGGGCTCCACGAGAGACCCAGTACTTC. It is translated as CASSLGAPRETQYF.